The clone carrying this T cell receptor beta chain was observed a handful of times. The antigen is not known. V trimming: 0 bases; J trimming: 8 bases; junction bases outside the gene matches: 6. The CDR3 is 14 residues long. These data belong to a study of response to subunit inactivated influenza vaccine. General study results and limits: Only a handful of new T cells, the authors suggested, are recruited with each seasonal influenza vaccination.

Each CDR3 protein is one row after TCRdb ran MiXCR on the RT-PCR reads. The table has over 400,000 distinct CDR3 sequences, 10% to 15% seen once. The material sequenced was PBMCs from blood, taken roughly 6 weeks after vaccination. The rearrangement links TRBV12-3 or TRBV12-4 to TRBJ1-2; 7 bases are shared with TRBD1. This receptor was taken from a man aged 45-65 years who received an inactivated influenza vaccine. CDR3 in amino acids: CASSLADRLGGYTF. The DNA of the CDR3 is TGTGCCAGCAGTTTAGCGGACAGGTTGGGAGGCTACACCTTC.